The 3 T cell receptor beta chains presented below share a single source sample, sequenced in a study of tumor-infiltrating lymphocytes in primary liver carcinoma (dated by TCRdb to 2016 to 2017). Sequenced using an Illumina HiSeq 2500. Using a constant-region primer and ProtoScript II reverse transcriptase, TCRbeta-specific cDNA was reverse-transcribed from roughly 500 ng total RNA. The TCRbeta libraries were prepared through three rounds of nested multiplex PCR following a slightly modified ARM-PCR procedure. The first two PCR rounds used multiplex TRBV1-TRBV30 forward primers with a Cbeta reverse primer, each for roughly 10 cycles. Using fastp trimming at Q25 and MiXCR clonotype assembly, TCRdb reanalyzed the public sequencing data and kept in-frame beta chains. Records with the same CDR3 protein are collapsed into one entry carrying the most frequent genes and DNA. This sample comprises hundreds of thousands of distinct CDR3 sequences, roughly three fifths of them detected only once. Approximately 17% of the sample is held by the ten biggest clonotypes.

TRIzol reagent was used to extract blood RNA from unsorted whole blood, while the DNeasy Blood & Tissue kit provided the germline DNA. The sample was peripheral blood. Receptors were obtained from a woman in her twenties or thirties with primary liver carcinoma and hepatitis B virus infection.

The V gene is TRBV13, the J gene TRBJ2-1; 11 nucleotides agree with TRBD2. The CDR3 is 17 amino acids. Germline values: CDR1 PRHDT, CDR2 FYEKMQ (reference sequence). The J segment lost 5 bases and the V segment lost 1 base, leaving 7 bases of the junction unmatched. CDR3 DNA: TGTGCCAGCAGCTTAGCGGTAGCGGGAGGGCCAGACAATGAGCAGTTCTTC. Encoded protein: CASSLAVAGGPDNEQFF.

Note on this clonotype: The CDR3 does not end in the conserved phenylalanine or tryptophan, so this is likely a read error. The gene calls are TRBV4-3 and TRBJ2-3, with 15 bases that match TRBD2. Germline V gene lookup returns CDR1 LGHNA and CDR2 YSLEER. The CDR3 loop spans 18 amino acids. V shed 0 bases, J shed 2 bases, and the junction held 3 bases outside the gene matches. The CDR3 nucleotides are TGCGCCAGCAGCCAAGAGGGACTAGCGGGAGGACCCACAGATACGCAGTATCTT. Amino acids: CASSQEGLAGGPTDTQYL.

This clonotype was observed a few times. CDR3 DNA: TGTGCCAGCAGTGATCCGGGAGCAAGGTCCTACAATGAGCAGTTCTTC. Translated, it gives CASSDPGARSYNEQFF. The J gene is TRBJ2-1, the V gene TRBV25-1; D might be TRBD2 (6 bases). Germline lookup yields CDR1 MGHDK and CDR2 SYGVNS. The germline V and J ends were trimmed by 3 bases and 1 base, with 13 bases remaining between them. CDR3 length: 16 amino acids.